This T cell receptor beta chain derives from a study of early T cells in non-severe SARS-CoV-2 infection. In the study overall: Whole-blood bulk RNA, unsorted, was sequenced, and chains were unpaired.

Unique molecular identifiers were added to individual cDNA molecules. TCRdb used MiXCR to reprocess the 5' RACE reads, holding one entry per CDR3 protein. The sample contains approximately 58,000 distinct CDR3 sequences, 11% of which appear only once. With V trimmed by 6 bases and J by 5 bases, 7 bases remained unmatched. The CDR3 consists of 14 residues. The TCR originated in an adult who was a healthcare worker with PCR-confirmed SARS-CoV-2 infection or an uninfected control (not recorded which). Material for sequencing was whole blood. The rearrangement links TRBV12-3 or TRBV12-4 to TRBJ2-5, with 9 positions matching TRBD1. The CDR3 DNA is TGTGCCAGCAGCATAACAGGGGGCGGTGAGACCCAGTACTTC. This encodes CASSITGGGETQYF.